This TCR beta chain was recorded in a study of T cell changes during pregnancy in multiple sclerosis. The CDR3 is 15 amino acids. Germline loops: CDR1 LGHNA, CDR2 YSLEER. The V gene end was trimmed by 1 base and the J gene end by 3 bases; junction bases not matched to a gene: 2. This clone was detected a few times. Assay: immunoSEQ multiplex PCR; the TCRdb copy retains only in-frame clones and omits some. The sample yields under 70,000 clones, roughly 91% seen once. The rearrangement links TRBV4-3 to TRBJ2-2, with TRBD1 identical over 7 bases. This sequence originates from a female donor with multiple sclerosis, enrolled in a pregnancy study. Sequenced material: peripheral blood, taken in the second trimester of pregnancy. Written as DNA, the CDR3 is TGCGCCAGCAGCCAAGCAACAGGGGACACCGGGGAGCTGTTTTTT. Its protein product is CASSQATGDTGELFF.